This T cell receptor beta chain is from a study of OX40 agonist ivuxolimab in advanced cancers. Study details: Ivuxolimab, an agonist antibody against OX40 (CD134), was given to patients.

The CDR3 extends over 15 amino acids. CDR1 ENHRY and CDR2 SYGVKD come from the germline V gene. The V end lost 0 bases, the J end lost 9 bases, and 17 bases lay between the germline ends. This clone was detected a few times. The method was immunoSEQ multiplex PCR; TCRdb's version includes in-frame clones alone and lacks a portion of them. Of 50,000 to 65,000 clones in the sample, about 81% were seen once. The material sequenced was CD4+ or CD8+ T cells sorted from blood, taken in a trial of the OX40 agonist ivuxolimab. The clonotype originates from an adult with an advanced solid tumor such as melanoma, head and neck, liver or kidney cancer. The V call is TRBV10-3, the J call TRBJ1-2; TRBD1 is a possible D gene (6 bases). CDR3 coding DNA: TGTGCCATCAGTGAGTCGAGTCCGGGACACCTTAGCTACACCTTC. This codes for CAISESSPGHLSYTF.